These 32 T cell receptor beta chains came from one sample sequenced in a study of radiotherapy plus CTLA-4 blockade in lung cancer. Only in-frame clones appear in the TCRdb table, and some are missing; sequencing was by immunoSEQ multiplex PCR. The sample holds tens of thousands of clones, 78% seen once. The source material was peripheral blood, sampled from a patient treated with radiotherapy plus ipilimumab. The receptor source for this set is a human donor with non-small cell lung cancer who had a partial response to radiotherapy plus ipilimumab. Some clones in this sample may be carry-over from other donors' samples.

This sequence joins TRBV7-2 and TRBJ1-5; 9 bases agree with TRBD1. V was clipped by 3 bases and J by 5 bases; unmatched bases: 2. Looked up from germline, CDR1 is SGHTA and CDR2 is FQGNSA. The CDR3 is made up of 14 amino acids. CDR3 DNA: TGTGCCAGCAGCTTTAGACAGGGGGATCAGCCCCAGCATTTT. Protein product: CASSFRQGDQPQHF.

This rearrangement joins TRBV2 to TRBJ2-1; 7 positions agree with TRBD1. V was clipped by 1 base and J by 7 bases; unmatched bases: 10. Germline V gene sequence: CDR1 SNHLY, CDR2 FYNNEI. The CDR3 length is 16 residues. CDR3 nucleotide sequence: TGTGCCAGCAGTGAAGGGAGACAGGGTCTCGGTAATGAGCAGTTCTTC. This sequence encodes CASSEGRQGLGNEQFF.

The chain couples TRBV5-1 to TRBJ2-3, with 9 bases fitting TRBD1. J gave up 4 bases and V 4 bases, and 4 bases lay outside the gene matches. Germline loops: CDR1 SGHRS, CDR2 YFSETQ. This CDR3 spans 14 amino acids. Here the CDR3 DNA reads TGCGCCAGCAGCGGACAGGGGCTTCCAGATACGCAGTATTTT. It is translated as CASSGQGLPDTQYF.

The chain employs TRBV10-1 and TRBJ1-6; no clear D. V was clipped by 4 bases and J by 4 bases, with 14 bases between them. This CDR3 has 16 residues. Germline CDR1 WNHNN, CDR2 SYGVQD (reference sequence). The CDR3 spells CASSGGRTIYNSPLHF. The DNA of the CDR3 is TGCGCCAGCAGTGGAGGCAGGACTATTTATAATTCACCCCTCCACTTT.

V usage is TRBV6-1 and J usage is TRBJ2-1, with 10 nucleotides matching TRBD2. Trimming took 7 bases from V and 5 from J; bases not matched to a gene: 8. This CDR3 spans 15 amino acids. Germline loops: CDR1 MNHNS, CDR2 SASEGT. CDR3 in DNA: TGTGCCAGCACCCTCGGACTAGCGGAGAACAATGAGCAGTTCTTC. It yields the protein CASTLGLAENNEQFF.

This chain connects TRBV7-9 to TRBJ1-4, with 8 positions matching TRBD1. The V and J ends lost 5 bases and 8 bases, in that order; junction bases with no gene match: 10. Germline V gene lookup returns CDR1 SEHNR and CDR2 FQNEAQ (reference sequence). CDR3 length: 15 amino acids. CDR3 sequence (DNA): TGTGCCAGCAGCCCTCAGACAGGGGTGGGGGAAAAACTGTTTTTT. It codes for CASSPQTGVGEKLFF.

The chain employs TRBV5-1 and TRBJ1-3; D is perhaps TRBD1 (5 bases). CDR3 length equals 15 residues. Trimming took off 0 bases at V and 3 bases at J, with 10 bases between the two ends. CDR1 is SGHRS, CDR2 YFSETQ, per germline. DNA for the CDR3: TGCGCCAGCAGCTTGGCCGGCAGGGATGGAAACACCATATATTTT. Its protein is CASSLAGRDGNTIYF.

This clone was seen many times. The CDR3 DNA follows: TGTGCCAGCAGCCAAATGGGGCTGGCCGGGGAGCTGTTTTTT. Translating gives CASSQMGLAGELFF. The chain joins TRBV14 to TRBJ2-2; D might be TRBD1 (5 bases). From germline, CDR1 is SGHDN and CDR2 FVKESK. CDR3 size: 14 residues. Trimming stripped 2 bases from V and 6 bases from J, with 10 bases between.

The chain couples TRBV11-2 to TRBJ2-2; 8 positions match TRBD2. The CDR3 spans 14 residues. Germline CDR1 SGHAT, CDR2 FQNNGV. V trimming: 5 bases; J trimming: 6 bases; junction bases outside the gene matches: 5. The CDR3 reads CASSRSGSAGELFF. The CDR3 DNA reads as TGTGCCAGCAGCCGAAGCGGGAGTGCCGGGGAGCTGTTTTTT.

The J gene is TRBJ1-2, the V gene TRBV28; 9 bases fit TRBD1. The germline V gene has CDR1 MDHEN and CDR2 SYDVKM. The CDR3 covers 15 residues. J was trimmed by 4 bases and V by 4 bases; bases with no gene match: 7. The CDR3 nucleotides are TGTGCCAGCAGTTCCGGGACAGGGACGATCTATGGCTACACCTTC. It codes for CASSSGTGTIYGYTF.

The chain is built from TRBV5-1 and TRBJ1-6; tentative D call: TRBD1 (6 bases). Germline lookup yields CDR1 SGHRS and CDR2 YFSETQ. Trimming shortened V by 5 bases and J by 6 bases, and 15 bases separated the two germline ends. The CDR3 spans 15 residues. CDR3 nucleotides: TGCGCCAGCAGAGACGGGGGGCTCGGTAATTCACCCCTCCACTTT. Protein: CASRDGGLGNSPLHF.

The chain joins TRBV11-2 to TRBJ2-7; the D gene is possibly TRBD1 (6 bases). The germline V and J ends were trimmed by 5 bases and 2 bases, with 19 bases remaining between them. Per germline, CDR1 SGHAT and CDR2 FQNNGV. This CDR3 contains 16 residues. The CDR3: CASSPSLRGSAYEQYF. The CDR3 bases are TGTGCCAGCAGCCCCTCCCTCAGGGGTTCCGCCTACGAGCAGTACTTC.

DNA of the CDR3: TGTGCCAGTAGTATAGTGGCAGGGACAGGGGACCTTCAAGAGACCCAGTACTTC. Amino acid sequence: CASSIVAGTGDLQETQYF. This chain connects TRBV19 to TRBJ2-5, with 10 bases lining up with TRBD1. This CDR3 is 18 amino acids long. Germline-derived CDR1 and CDR2 are LNHDA and SQIVND (reference sequence). J gave up 2 bases and V 1 base, and 10 bases lay outside the gene matches.

This chain uses TRBV5-1 with TRBJ1-2, with D maybe TRBD1 (5 bases). The V and J ends lost 4 bases and 4 bases respectively, with 14 bases between them. Germline CDR1 and CDR2: SGHRS and YFSETQ. CDR3 length: 14 residues. The CDR3 spells CASSPGGVSYGYTF. As DNA, the CDR3 is TGCGCCAGCAGCCCGGGGGGGGTCAGCTATGGCTACACCTTC.

The V gene is TRBV2, the J gene TRBJ2-3, with 7 bases aligning to TRBD1. Germline CDR1 reads SNHLY; CDR2 reads FYNNEI. V shed 6 bases, J shed 0 bases, and the junction held 3 bases outside the gene matches. The length of the CDR3 is 14 residues. CDR3 DNA sequence: TGTGCCAGCAGATTGACAGGGAGCACAGATACGCAGTATTTT. Residues: CASRLTGSTDTQYF.

There are a few counts of this clone. The chain uses TRBV5-1 and TRBJ2-7; possible D gene TRBD1, 7 bases. The V end was cut by 9 bases, the J end by 0 bases, with 16 bases between. CDR1 and CDR2 from the germline V gene are SGHRS and YFSETQ. This CDR3 contains 14 residues. Here the CDR3 DNA reads TGCGCCACTTCACGCGGGACAGACTCCTACGAGCAGTACTTC. It is translated as CATSRGTDSYEQYF. Drawing the rest from reference TRBV5-1 and TRBJ2-7, the complete variable domain is KAGVTQTPRYLIKTRGQQVTLSCSPISGHRSVSWYQQTPGQGLQFLFEYFSETQRNKGNFPGRFSGRQFSNSRSEMNVSTLELGDSALYLCATSRGTDSYEQYFGPGTRLTVT.

The chain employs TRBV11-3 and TRBJ2-2; 8 positions match TRBD1. The CDR3 contains 15 residues. V was clipped by 2 bases and J by 6 bases; unmatched bases: 5. Germline loops: CDR1 SGHNT, CDR2 YENEEA. The DNA for the CDR3 is TGTGCCAGCAGCTTACCAGGGGGCGGGTCCGGGGAGCTGTTTTTT. It yields the protein CASSLPGGGSGELFF.

The rearrangement links TRBV28 to TRBJ2-2; 10 nucleotides line up with TRBD2. Germline V lookup: CDR1 MDHEN, CDR2 SYDVKM. The CDR3 is 15 residues long. Losses at the gene ends were 5 bases for V and 6 bases for J; bases not matched to a gene: 6. The CDR3 nucleotides read TGTGCCAGCAGTAGAATACTAGCGGGATCCGGGGAGCTGTTTTTT. Translating gives CASSRILAGSGELFF.

This clone occurred once. V is TRBV18 and J is TRBJ1-1; 7 nucleotides match TRBD1. Looked up from germline, CDR1 is KGHSH and CDR2 is LQKENI. This CDR3 has 15 residues. V was pared by 1 base and J by 10 bases, with 12 bases of the junction left unmatched. The CDR3 region has the DNA TGTGCCAGCTCACCACTCTTGGAACAGGGGCGGGCAGCTTTCTTT. Amino acid sequence: CASSPLLEQGRAAFF.

The chain uses TRBV7-8 and TRBJ1-1; TRBD1 is a possible D gene (5 bases). V was shortened by 7 bases and J by 3 bases, with 15 bases between the two germline ends. The CDR3 is made up of 14 amino acids. CDR1 is SGHVS, CDR2 FQNEAQ, per germline. The CDR3 DNA follows: TGTGCCAGCACCAACCGGGGGGGGGACACTGAAGCTTTCTTT. Amino acid sequence: CASTNRGGDTEAFF.

This chain joins TRBV18 and TRBJ2-3; 9 bases align to TRBD1. The germline gives CDR1 KGHSH, CDR2 LQKENI. The CDR3 extends over 14 amino acids. With 4 bases clipped from V and 6 bases from J, the junction kept 5 bases outside the gene matches. The CDR3 spells CASSRTGAGDTQYF. As DNA, the CDR3 is TGTGCCAGCTCACGGACAGGGGCGGGGGATACGCAGTATTTT. Full variable domain (missing parts from reference TRBV18 and TRBJ2-3): NAGVMQNPRHLVRRRGQEARLRCSPMKGHSHVYWYRQLPEEGLKFMVYLQKENIIDESGMPKERFSAEFPKEGPSILRIQQVVRGDSAAYFCASSRTGAGDTQYFGPGTRLTVL.

The chain couples TRBV11-3 to TRBJ2-1; 8 bases agree with TRBD2. The CDR3 has 18 residues. V lost 1 base and J lost 6; bases outside the gene matches: 14. The germline V gene encodes CDR1 SGHNT and CDR2 YENEEA. The CDR3 DNA is TGTGCCAGCAGCTTAGGTATAACCGGGAGGGCCTCTCTCAATGAGCAGTTCTTC. This gives the protein CASSLGITGRASLNEQFF.

The rearrangement joins TRBV7-9 to TRBJ1-4; tentative D call: TRBD1 (6 bases). V lost 7 bases and J 3 bases, leaving 9 bases between the germline ends. CDR3 length: 13 amino acids. Per germline, CDR1 SEHNR and CDR2 FQNEAQ (reference sequence). The CDR3 protein is CASNQGPNEKLFF. DNA for the CDR3: TGTGCCAGCAACCAGGGGCCTAATGAAAAACTGTTTTTT.

This chain connects TRBV9 to TRBJ1-6; D remains ambiguous. Trimming took off 2 bases at V and 3 bases at J, with 6 bases between the two ends. The V gene's germline CDR1 is SGDLS and CDR2 YYNGEE. The CDR3 has 14 amino acids. The CDR3, as DNA: TGTGCCAGCAGCGTCACAGACTATAATTCACCCCTCCACTTT. It yields the protein CASSVTDYNSPLHF.

The rearrangement uses TRBV5-5 and TRBJ2-5, with TRBD2 matching 8 bases. The CDR3 is made up of 17 amino acids. Unmatched junction bases numbered 12, after V lost 1 base and J lost 4 bases. Germline CDR1 SGHKS, CDR2 YYEKEE (reference sequence). The CDR3 DNA sequence: TGTGCCAGCAGCTTGACTAGCGGCTCCTGGTTCGGAGAGACCCAGTACTTC. This gives the protein CASSLTSGSWFGETQYF.

V is TRBV7-9 and J is TRBJ1-1, with no clear D. This CDR3 spans 13 amino acids. Germline CDR1 is SEHNR and CDR2 is FQNEAQ (reference sequence). The V end lost 5 bases, the J end lost 4 bases, and 11 bases lay between the germline ends. CDR3 nucleotide sequence: TGTGCCAGCAGCCCTCCCCTATTCACTGAAGCTTTCTTT. Translating gives CASSPPLFTEAFF.

The chain has TRBV27 and TRBJ1-5, with 10 positions matching TRBD1. V dropped 5 bases and J dropped 0; count of bases not matched to a gene: 10. The germline CDR1 and CDR2 sequences are MNHEY and SMNVEV (reference sequence). CDR3 length equals 18 residues. The CDR3 reads CASSPGTGVPHSNQPQHF. Here the CDR3 DNA reads TGTGCCAGCAGTCCCGGGACAGGGGTCCCTCATAGCAATCAGCCCCAGCATTTT.

The CDR3 coding sequence is TGTGCCAGCAGACCAGGGGGATCTAACTATGGCTACACCTTC. As protein: CASRPGGSNYGYTF. The gene calls are TRBV28 and TRBJ1-2; 7 bases line up with TRBD1. Germline CDR1 MDHEN, CDR2 SYDVKM. There are 14 residues in the CDR3. V was clipped by 6 bases and J by 0 bases; unmatched bases: 4.

The V call is TRBV4-2, the J call TRBJ2-1; D might be TRBD2 (7 bases). The V end was cut by 1 base, the J end by 4 bases, with 17 bases between. This CDR3 contains 17 residues. CDR1 and CDR2 (germline): LGHNA, YNFKEQ. The CDR3 loop reads CASSQGMAGATYNEQFF. The CDR3 DNA sequence: TGTGCCAGCAGCCAAGGGATGGCGGGGGCCACTTACAATGAGCAGTTCTTC.

The chain is built from TRBV25-1 and TRBJ2-1, with a weak D call TRBD2 (5 bases). CDR1 MGHDK and CDR2 SYGVNS come from the germline V gene. This CDR3 is built from 14 residues. Trimming took 5 bases from V and 8 from J, leaving 16 bases between them. Written as DNA, the CDR3 is TGTGCCAGCAGTAGACGGGTACTCGGGGATGAGCAGTTCTTC. This translates into CASSRRVLGDEQFF.

This clone has only a few counts. The chain employs TRBV28 and TRBJ1-5; 9 bases align to TRBD1. The CDR3 totals 13 residues. Germline trimming cut 11 bases from V and 2 bases from J; bases unmatched to any gene: 4. Germline V CDR1 and CDR2: MDHEN, SYDVKM. DNA of the CDR3: TGTGCCGGACAGGGGACGGGCAATCAGCCCCAGCATTTT. It translates to CAGQGTGNQPQHF.

The V and J genes are TRBV20-1 and TRBJ2-1; D is uncertain. This CDR3 region has 11 residues. CDR1 and CDR2 (germline): DFQATT, SNEGSKA (reference sequence). V was cut by 3 bases and J by 8 bases, with 8 bases left in between. The CDR3 reads CSASESDEQFF. The CDR3 nucleotides are TGCAGTGCTAGTGAGTCTGATGAGCAGTTCTTC.